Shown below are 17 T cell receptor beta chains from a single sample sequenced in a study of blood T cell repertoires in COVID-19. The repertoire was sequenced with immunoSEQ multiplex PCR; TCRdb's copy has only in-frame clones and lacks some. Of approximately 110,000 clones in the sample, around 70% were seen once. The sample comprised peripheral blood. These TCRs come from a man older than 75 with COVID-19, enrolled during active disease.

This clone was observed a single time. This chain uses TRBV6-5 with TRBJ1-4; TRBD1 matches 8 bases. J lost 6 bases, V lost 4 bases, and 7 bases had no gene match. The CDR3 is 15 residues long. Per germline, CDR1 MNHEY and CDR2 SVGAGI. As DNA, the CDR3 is TGTGCCAGCAGTTCGCCGGACAGGGTGGATGAAAAACTGTTTTTT. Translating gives CASSSPDRVDEKLFF.

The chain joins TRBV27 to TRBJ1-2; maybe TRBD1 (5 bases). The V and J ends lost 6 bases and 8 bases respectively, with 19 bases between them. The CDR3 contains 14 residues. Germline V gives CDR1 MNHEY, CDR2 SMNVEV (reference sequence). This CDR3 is CASRAGWDSWGYTF. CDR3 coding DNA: TGTGCCAGCAGAGCAGGGTGGGATTCTTGGGGCTACACCTTC.

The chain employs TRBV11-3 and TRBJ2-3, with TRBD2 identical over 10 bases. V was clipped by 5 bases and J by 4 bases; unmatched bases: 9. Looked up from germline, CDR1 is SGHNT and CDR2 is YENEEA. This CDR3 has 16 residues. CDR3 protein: CASSPGLAGASDTQYF. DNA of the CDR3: TGTGCCAGCAGCCCTGGGCTAGCGGGAGCATCAGATACGCAGTATTTT.

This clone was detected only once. The CDR3 coding sequence is TGTGCCAGCAGCCAAGACAGGGGGACAAAGCTGAACACTGAAGCTTTCTTT. It codes for CASSQDRGTKLNTEAFF. The chain links TRBV3-1 (or the pseudogene TRBV3-2) to TRBJ1-1; 7 bases align to TRBD1. V lost 0 bases to trimming and J lost 0 bases; unmatched junction nucleotides: 7. This CDR3 is built from 17 residues. CDR1 and CDR2 from the germline V gene are LGHDT and YNNKEL (reference sequence).

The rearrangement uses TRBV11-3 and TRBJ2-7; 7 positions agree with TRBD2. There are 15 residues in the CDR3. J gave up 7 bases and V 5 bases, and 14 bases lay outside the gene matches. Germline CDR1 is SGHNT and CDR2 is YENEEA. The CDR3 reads CASSLGEGQSREQYF. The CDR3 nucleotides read TGTGCCAGCAGCCTCGGGGAGGGCCAGTCGAGAGAGCAGTACTTC.

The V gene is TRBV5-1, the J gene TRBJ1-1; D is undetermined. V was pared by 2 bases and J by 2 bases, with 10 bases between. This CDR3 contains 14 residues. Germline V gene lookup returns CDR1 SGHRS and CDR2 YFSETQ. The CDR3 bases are TGCGCCAGCAGCTTTCGGGAGGGAAACACTGAAGCTTTCTTT. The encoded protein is CASSFREGNTEAFF.

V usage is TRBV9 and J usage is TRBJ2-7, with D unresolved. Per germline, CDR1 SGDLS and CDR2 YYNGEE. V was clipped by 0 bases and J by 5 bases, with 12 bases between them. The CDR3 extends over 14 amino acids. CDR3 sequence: CASSVGAPANEQYF. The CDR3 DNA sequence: TGTGCCAGCAGCGTAGGGGCCCCTGCTAACGAGCAGTACTTC.

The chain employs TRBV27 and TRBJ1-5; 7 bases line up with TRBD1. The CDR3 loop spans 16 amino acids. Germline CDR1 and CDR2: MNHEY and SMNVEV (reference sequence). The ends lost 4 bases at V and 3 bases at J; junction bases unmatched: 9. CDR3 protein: CASSSAQGQINQPQHF. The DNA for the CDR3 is TGTGCCAGCAGTTCCGCCCAGGGACAGATCAATCAGCCCCAGCATTTT.

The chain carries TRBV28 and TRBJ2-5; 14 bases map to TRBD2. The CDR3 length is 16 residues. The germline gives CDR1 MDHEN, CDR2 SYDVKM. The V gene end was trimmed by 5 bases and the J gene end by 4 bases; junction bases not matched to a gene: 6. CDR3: CASSEGLAGVLETQYF. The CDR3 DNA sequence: TGTGCCAGCAGTGAGGGACTAGCGGGAGTACTAGAGACCCAGTACTTC.

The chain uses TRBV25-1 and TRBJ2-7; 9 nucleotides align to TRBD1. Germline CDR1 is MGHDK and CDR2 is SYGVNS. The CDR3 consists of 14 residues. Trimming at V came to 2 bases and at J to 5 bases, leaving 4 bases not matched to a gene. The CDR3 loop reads CASSEPGTGHEQYF. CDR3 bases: TGTGCCAGCAGTGAACCCGGGACAGGGCACGAGCAGTACTTC.

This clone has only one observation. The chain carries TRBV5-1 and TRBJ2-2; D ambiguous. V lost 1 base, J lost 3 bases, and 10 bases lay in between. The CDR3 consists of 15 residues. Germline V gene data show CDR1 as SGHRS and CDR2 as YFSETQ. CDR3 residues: CASSLRALDTGELFF. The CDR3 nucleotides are TGCGCCAGCAGCTTGCGCGCTCTGGACACCGGGGAGCTGTTTTTT. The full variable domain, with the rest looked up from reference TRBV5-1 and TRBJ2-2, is KAGVTQTPRYLIKTRGQQVTLSCSPISGHRSVSWYQQTPGQGLQFLFEYFSETQRNKGNFPGRFSGRQFSNSRSEMNVSTLELGDSALYLCASSLRALDTGELFFGEGSRLTVL.

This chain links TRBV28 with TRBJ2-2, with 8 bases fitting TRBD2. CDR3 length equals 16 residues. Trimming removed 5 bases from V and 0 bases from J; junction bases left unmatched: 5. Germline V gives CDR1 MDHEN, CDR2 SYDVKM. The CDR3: CASSLTSGSNTGELFF. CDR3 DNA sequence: TGTGCCAGCAGTCTAACTAGCGGATCGAACACCGGGGAGCTGTTTTTT. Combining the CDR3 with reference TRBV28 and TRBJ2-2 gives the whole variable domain DVKVTQSSRYLVKRTGEKVFLECVQDMDHENMFWYRQDPGLGLRLIYFSYDVKMKEKGDIPEGYSVSREKKERFSLILESASTNQTSMYLCASSLTSGSNTGELFFGEGSRLTVL.

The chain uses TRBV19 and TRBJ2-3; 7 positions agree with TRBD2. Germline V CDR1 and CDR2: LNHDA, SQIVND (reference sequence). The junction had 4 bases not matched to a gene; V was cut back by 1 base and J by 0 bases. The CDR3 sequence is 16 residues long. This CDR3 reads CASSIGGDYSTDTQYF. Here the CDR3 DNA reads TGTGCCAGTAGTATAGGTGGGGACTACAGCACAGATACGCAGTATTTT.

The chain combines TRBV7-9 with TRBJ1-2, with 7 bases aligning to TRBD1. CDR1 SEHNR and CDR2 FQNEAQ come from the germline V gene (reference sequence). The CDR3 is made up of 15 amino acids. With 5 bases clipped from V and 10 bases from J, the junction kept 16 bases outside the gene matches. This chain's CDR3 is CASSPWTGGVDYYTF. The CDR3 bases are TGTGCCAGCAGCCCTTGGACAGGCGGAGTAGATTACTACACCTTC.

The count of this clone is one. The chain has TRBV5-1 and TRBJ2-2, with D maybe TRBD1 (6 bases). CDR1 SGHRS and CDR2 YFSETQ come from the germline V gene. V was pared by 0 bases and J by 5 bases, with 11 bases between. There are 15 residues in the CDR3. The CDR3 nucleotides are TGCGCCAGCAGCTTGGACAGGGCAACAACCGGGGAGCTGTTTTTT. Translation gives CASSLDRATTGELFF.

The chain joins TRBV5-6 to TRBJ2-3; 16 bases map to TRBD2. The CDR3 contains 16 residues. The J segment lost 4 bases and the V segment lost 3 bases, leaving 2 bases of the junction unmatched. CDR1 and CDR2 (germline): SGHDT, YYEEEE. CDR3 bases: TGTGCCAGCAGCTGGGGACTAGCGGGAGGGTCAGATACGCAGTATTTT. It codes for CASSWGLAGGSDTQYF.

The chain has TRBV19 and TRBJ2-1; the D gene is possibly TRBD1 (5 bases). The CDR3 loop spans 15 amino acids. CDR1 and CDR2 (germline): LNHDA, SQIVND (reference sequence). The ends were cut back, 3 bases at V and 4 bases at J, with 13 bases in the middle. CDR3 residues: CASSIQGLFYNEQFF. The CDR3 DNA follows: TGTGCCAGTAGTATTCAGGGTTTGTTTTACAATGAGCAGTTCTTC.